The sequence of this TCR beta chain was determined in a study of beta chain features in type 1 diabetes. The wider study: In all, about 110 million sorted cells from all samples were analyzed.

Overall study findings and caveats: A closer apparent resemblance between naive, central memory and Treg TCRB repertoires was seen in patients than in healthy donors. Patients with Type 1 diabetes showed moderately but significantly shorter TCRB CDR3s in all four CD4+ subsets. Patients with type 1 diabetes showed fewer VDJ junction insertions and more deletions.

Expressed TCRB transcripts were sequenced after all isolated RNA was converted to cDNA. Assay used: immunoSEQ multiplex PCR; TCRdb lists only in-frame clones, some missing. The table includes roughly 700,000 clones, 13% detected once. This clone turned up a few times. Its antigen is unknown. This CDR3 has 14 amino acids. Germline V CDR1 and CDR2: MNHEY, SMNVEV (reference sequence). V lost 8 bases to trimming and J lost 0 bases, with 8 bases between them. What was sequenced was naive CD4+ T cells from blood. The genes are TRBV27 and TRBJ1-6; maybe TRBD1 (5 bases). The TCR was taken from a man aged 18 to 35 with type 1 diabetes. CDR3 in DNA: TGTGCCAGCGGAACAGGCTCCTATAATTCACCCCTCCACTTT. Translating it yields CASGTGSYNSPLHF.